Here is one T cell receptor (beta chain) with its context. This clonotype was observed many times. Its antigen remains undetermined. Base quality data are lacking; no much larger clone is found one base away. The TCR beta CDR3 regions were amplified from the RNA transcripts. The TCR CDR3 was subjected to a first round of RT-PCR using the HTBI primer set and the Qiagen OneStep RT-PCR kit. The libraries were constructed in a second round of multiplex PCR and then size-selected and purified. Sequencing of the libraries was done on an Illumina HiSeq2000 using paired-end 100 bp reads. From the authors' description of their analysis: SOAPnuke was used to process the raw data, with reads discarded if the reads contained adapters or uncalled bases, had a mean Phred below 15, or lacked an exact constant-primer or identifier match. High-quality paired reads were merged using COPE v1.2.5, and each unique nucleotide sequence was defined as a clonotype. MiTCR v1.1 was used to align the clonotypes against IMGT TRBV, TRBD and TRBJ reference segments. Only V-J combinations with frequency above 0.0001, covering 99% to 99.2% of repertoires, were analysed. The TCS score was defined as the ratio of F50 (clonal expansion) to E x V (chaos), calculated using BLOSUM62-based TCRdist between CDR3 peptides within each V-J. Welch's t-statistics and random forest reduced roughly 500 V-J features to some 14, which were used in a naive Bayes classifier (R e1071). The similarity between thyroid and blood repertoires was quantified using the Morisita-Horn index. TCRdb reprocessed the public reads (quality trimming at Q25 with fastp, clone calling with MiXCR) and kept in-frame beta chains. Each CDR3 protein appears once, grouped with its most common genes and DNA. Here the V and J calls rest on TCRdb's processing, not on the authors' analysis. Recorded for this sample are just under 750,000 distinct CDR3 sequences; 30% to 40% of them occurred a single time. Around 31% of the sample lies in the top ten.

Stable Graves' hyperthyroidism was defined as no progression to ophthalmopathy during 18 months of follow-up. The hyperthyroidism patients were between 18 and 65 years old and newly diagnosed, with a disease duration of less than 2 months. Patients with uncontrolled infections, other autoimmune diseases, pregnancy or lactation were excluded. Diagnoses were established on the basis of clinical symptoms, serum thyroxine and TRAb, thyroid ultrasound, and orbital computed tomography. PBMCs were isolated from about 9.1 ml of fresh peripheral blood by Ficoll-Paque density gradient centrifugation. Trizol reagent was used to extract total RNA, and RNA quality was then checked on an Agilent 2100 Bioanalyzer. Spanning cysteine to phenylalanine, the CDR3 consists of 15 amino acids. Of the read, only the CDR3 DNA is kept; its 45 bases are in frame from base 1. V is pared back by 3 bases and J by 4 bases, with 19 bases lying between the germline termini. CDR1 and CDR2 were assigned from the germline V gene (reference sequence) as DFQATT and SNEGSKA.

These data are taken from a study of T cells in Graves' hyperthyroidism and ophthalmopathy (dated by TCRdb to the late 2010s). For the study in its entirety: Peripheral blood samples were taken at the time of initial diagnosis, prior to any treatment. TCR V-J signatures able to tell the groups apart were searched for in a discovery cohort of around 95 patients, of whom about 40 had Graves' ophthalmopathy and around 58 had stable Graves' hyperthyroidism. An independent validation cohort of 18 to 20 hyperthyroidism patients and approximately 15 patients who later progressed to ophthalmopathy tested prospective prediction of ophthalmopathy. The approximately 90 discovery patients were randomly split 7:3 into training and test sets. Thyroid tissue and blood T-cell repertoires from about six Graves' hyperthyroidism patients were also compared in the study. After blood sampling, hyperthyroidism patients were treated with methimazole at a starting dose of 30 mg daily, and ophthalmopathy patients were treated with high-dose intravenous methylprednisolone. The paper reports TCR Vbeta CDR3 sequencing of some 140 peripheral blood samples: some 44 ophthalmopathy, roughly 74 hyperthyroidism and around 17 progressor patients. What the authors observed across the whole study: In validation, progression to ophthalmopathy was predicted by the model with approximately 67% sensitivity and about 72% specificity, a median of roughly 6.4 months before onset. A 13 V-J signature model separated ophthalmopathy from stable hyperthyroidism, with around 90% sensitivity and roughly 84% specificity in cross-validation and 80%/75% in testing. Most expanded thyroid clonotypes (frequency above 0.001) were also detected in blood, suggesting blood repertoires may reflect thyroid immune responses. Sample size was not statistically predetermined, and investigators were not blinded to group allocation.

The chain links TRBV20-1 with TRBJ2-7; the best D guess is TRBD2, with 5 bases matching. Source material: blood. The receptor was isolated from a woman in her 40s with Graves' hyperthyroidism. The nucleotide sequence is given as TGCAGTGCTAGCCGCATGCCGGGGTTCGAGTACGAGCAGTACTTC. The encoded protein is CSASRMPGFEYEQYF.